The rows below give T cell receptor beta chains drawn from one sample of a study of OX40 agonist ivuxolimab in advanced cancers. The method was immunoSEQ multiplex PCR; TCRdb's version includes in-frame clones alone and lacks a portion of them. Of about 55,000 clones in the sample, approximately 91% were seen once. The sequencing here drew on CD4+ or CD8+ T cells sorted from blood, taken in a trial of the OX40 agonist ivuxolimab. The source is an adult with an advanced solid tumor such as melanoma, head and neck, liver or kidney cancer. The CDR3 runs from the conserved cysteine through the conserved F or W. A D gene is named only where the DNA matches it firmly. Clone size, where shown, is once, few, many, or a class for clones that have expanded.

TRBJ2-1 | TRBV4-1 | TRBD2 | . | TGCGCCAGCAGCCAGGCACTAGCGGGAGCTTACAATGAGCAGTTCTTC | CASSQALAGAYNEQFF
TRBJ2-7 | TRBV6-1 | . | . | TGTGCCAGCAGTGAATTAGTGAGTAGCGGTAGTAAGCAGTACTTC | CASSELVSSGSKQYF
TRBJ2-6 | TRBV18 | . | . | TGTGCCAGCTCACCCCCGGTATTCTCTGGGGCCAACGTCCTGACTTTC | CASSPPVFSGANVLTF
TRBJ1-2 | TRBV28 | . | . | TGTGCCAGCAGTTCTCAGGACAAGATCTATGGCTACACCTTC | CASSSQDKIYGYTF
TRBJ1-5 | TRBV30 | . | . | TGTGCCTGGAGTCCCGGGGGTCCGGGGCAGCCCCAGCATTTT | CAWSPGGPGQPQHF
TRBJ1-4 | TRBV28 | . | . | TGTGCCAGCAGTTTGGCAGGCCCTAATGAAAAACTGTTTTTT | CASSLAGPNEKLFF
TRBJ2-2 | TRBV5-4 | . | . | TGTGCCAGCAGCTTGGAAGGCGGCAGGGCCCTCACCGGGGAGCTGTTTTTT | CASSLEGGRALTGELFF
TRBJ1-1 | TRBV20-1 | . | few | TGCAGTGCTCAATACAGCACTGAAGCTTTCTTT | CSAQYSTEAFF
TRBJ2-2 | TRBV28 | . | . | TGTGCCAGCAGTTCCCAGAAGGGGGGCACCGGGGAGCTGTTTTTT | CASSSQKGGTGELFF
TRBJ1-1 | TRBV4-2 | . | . | TGTGCCAGCAGCCCTTCTGAGGGGCAGAGGAACACTGAAGCTTTCTTT | CASSPSEGQRNTEAFF
TRBJ2-1 | TRBV5-5 | . | . | TGTGCCAGCAGCTTGGTGGCTACCTCTTCCTACAATGAGCAGTTCTTC | CASSLVATSSYNEQFF
TRBJ2-1 | TRBV19 | TRBD2 | . | TGTGCCAGTAGTGATCAGGCGGGAGTTTTGTCCAATGAGCAGTTCTTC | CASSDQAGVLSNEQFF
TRBJ2-5 | TRBV2 | TRBD1 | . | TGTGCCAGCAGTGCCCTGACAGGGAAGGAGACCCAGTACTTC | CASSALTGKETQYF
TRBJ1-1 | TRBV2 | . | . | TGTGCCAGCGGTTGGACGGCTATGAACACTGAAGCTTTCTTT | CASGWTAMNTEAFF
TRBJ2-2 | TRBV5-6 | . | . | TGTGCCAGCAGAGTAACCGGGCAGAACACCGGGGAGCTGTTTTTT | CASRVTGQNTGELFF
TRBJ2-1 | TRBV9 | . | . | TGTGCCAGCAGCCCGTGGACTGCCGCCCGCAATGAGCAGTTCTTC | CASSPWTAARNEQFF
TRBJ1-1 | TRBV7-9 | . | few | TGTGCCAGCAGCTCCTCCGACAGACCGACCCTGAACACTGAAGCTTTCTTT | CASSSSDRPTLNTEAFF
TRBJ2-2 | TRBV14 | TRBD1 | . | TGTGCCAGCAGCCGACAGGGCACCGGGGAGCTGTTTTTT | CASSRQGTGELFF
TRBJ2-5 | TRBV5-6 | TRBD2 | . | TGTGCCAGCAGCCTCGGACTAGCGGGCCGGAAAACCCAGTACTTC | CASSLGLAGRKTQYF
TRBJ2-3 | TRBV7-2 | TRBD2 | . | TGTGCCAGCAAAAAGCGGGAGATAAGCACAGATACGCAGTATTTT | CASKKREISTDTQYF
TRBJ2-7 | TRBV7-9 | TRBD2 | . | TGTGCCCTAACCCGGGGGGAGGGCCCCTACGAGCAGTACTTC | CALTRGEGPYEQYF
TRBJ2-3 | TRBV7-6 | . | . | TGTGCCAGCAGCCAGGCCGGGCTAGAAATAGATACGCAGTATTTT | CASSQAGLEIDTQYF
TRBJ2-7 | TRBV2 | . | . | TGTGCCGGAGGCGGGGCAAGCTACGAGCAGTACTTC | CAGGGASYEQYF